Below are 9 T cell receptor beta chains sequenced from a single sample in a study of cytomegalovirus exposure and HLA in healthy donors. This table comes from immunoSEQ multiplex PCR, and its TCRdb copy is limited to in-frame clones, with some not included. Of 45,000 to 65,000 clones in the sample, 93% were seen once. The source material was PBMCs. The receptor source for this set is a young woman in good health and CMV-seropositive.

This chain connects TRBV27 to TRBJ2-3; 10 positions agree with TRBD2. CDR1 and CDR2 (germline): MNHEY, SMNVEV (reference sequence). CDR3 size: 19 residues. Trimming took 1 base from V and 6 from J; bases not matched to a gene: 16. The CDR3 region is CASSLYLGSGGEGKDTQYF. The CDR3 coding sequence is TGTGCCAGCAGTTTATATTTAGGGAGCGGGGGGGAGGGTAAGGATACGCAGTATTTT.

This clone was found once. This chain links TRBV7-9 with TRBJ2-3; 9 bases agree with TRBD1. Germline V gene lookup returns CDR1 SEHNR and CDR2 FQNEAQ (reference sequence). CDR3 length: 16 amino acids. The ends lost 5 bases at V and 2 bases at J; junction bases unmatched: 8. The CDR3 sequence: CASSATGTGFTDTQYF. DNA for the CDR3: TGTGCCAGCAGCGCAACCGGGACAGGGTTCACAGATACGCAGTATTTT.

This chain uses TRBV9 with TRBJ1-3, with TRBD1 as a possible D gene (6 bases). The length of the CDR3 is 14 residues. CDR1 and CDR2 (germline): SGDLS, YYNGEE. Trimming shortened V by 4 bases and J by 4 bases, and 12 bases separated the two germline ends. This CDR3 is CASSPPGTGNTIYF. For the CDR3, the DNA is TGTGCCAGCAGCCCTCCCGGGACAGGAAACACCATATATTTT.

CDR3 in DNA: TGCGCCAGCAGCGCCCAACAGGGCTTACTCTCCTATAATTCACCCCTCCACTTT. Its protein product is CASSAQQGLLSYNSPLHF. The chain employs TRBV5-1 and TRBJ1-6; D perhaps matches TRBD1 (6 bases). CDR3 length: 18 amino acids. The germline V gene has CDR1 SGHRS and CDR2 YFSETQ. V was clipped by 4 bases and J by 0 bases, with 17 bases between them.

The V call is TRBV28, the J call TRBJ1-2, with D perhaps matching TRBD1 (6 bases). V was cut by 7 bases and J by 8 bases, with 17 bases left in between. Looked up from germline, CDR1 is MDHEN and CDR2 is SYDVKM. The CDR3 totals 13 residues. In DNA, the CDR3 is TGTGCCAGCAAAATACAGGGAACAAAGGGCTACACCTTC. Encoded protein: CASKIQGTKGYTF.

This rearrangement joins TRBV28 to TRBJ2-1; TRBD2 agrees at 8 bases. V was clipped by 8 bases and J by 0 bases; unmatched bases: 6. CDR1 and CDR2 from the germline V gene are MDHEN and SYDVKM. The CDR3 contains 15 residues. CDR3 nucleotide sequence: TGTGCCAGCCGCTCCGGGGGGGCCTCCTACAATGAGCAGTTCTTC. Its translation is CASRSGGASYNEQFF.

The chain has TRBV10-3 and TRBJ1-1; 7 nucleotides match TRBD1. From germline, CDR1 is ENHRY and CDR2 SYGVKD. V dropped 6 bases and J dropped 6; count of bases not matched to a gene: 16. The length of the CDR3 is 16 residues. The CDR3 is CAIRGGGTAAGPEAFF. For the CDR3, the DNA is TGTGCCATCAGGGGAGGAGGGACAGCGGCGGGTCCTGAAGCTTTCTTT.

The J gene is TRBJ2-7, the V gene TRBV9; TRBD2 aligns across 8 bases. CDR1 and CDR2 from the germline V gene are SGDLS and YYNGEE. This CDR3 is 16 amino acids long. V gave up 0 bases and J gave up 2 bases; unmatched junction bases: 7. The CDR3 DNA sequence: TGTGCCAGCAGCGTAGCGGCGGGGGGATCGACCTACGAGCAGTACTTC. Amino acids: CASSVAAGGSTYEQYF.

The V and J genes are TRBV4-3 and TRBJ1-4; D is unclear. Germline V lookup: CDR1 LGHNA, CDR2 YSLEER. The CDR3 extends over 16 amino acids. Trimming cost V 0 bases and J 7 bases, with 15 bases left between them. CDR3 coding DNA: TGCGCCAGCAGCCAAGATACCTTTTTCGCGGCTGAAAAACTGTTTTTT. Its protein is CASSQDTFFAAEKLFF.